The 28 T cell receptor beta chains in this list originate from one sample, sequenced in a study of blood T cell repertoires in COVID-19. TCRdb's copy holds only in-frame clones and misses some; the assay was immunoSEQ multiplex PCR. This table has around 200,000 clones, about 86% appearing once. Sequenced input: peripheral blood. The receptors shown here come from a woman aged 60-75 years with COVID-19, enrolled during active disease.

This clone has more than one count but fewer than ten. The chain combines TRBV3-1 (or the pseudogene TRBV3-2) with TRBJ2-4, with D possibly being TRBD2 (5 bases). The CDR3 contains 13 residues. Trimming stripped 4 bases from V and 4 bases from J, with 8 bases between. CDR1 and CDR2 from the germline V gene are LGHDT and YNNKEL (reference sequence). The CDR3 sequence: CASSLAWKNIQYF. In DNA form, the CDR3 reads TGTGCCAGCAGCCTAGCGTGGAAAAACATTCAGTACTTC.

This clone was counted many times. The sample contains more than one DNA sequence encoding this CDR3. This chain joins TRBV30 and TRBJ1-1; TRBD1 is a possible D gene (6 bases). The CDR3 is 14 residues long. Germline V CDR1 and CDR2: GTSNPN, SVGIG (reference sequence). The CDR3 reads CARGRGGAKPEAFF. CDR3 sequence (DNA): TGTGCTCGCGGCCGGGGGGGCGCTAAGCCTGAAGCTTTCTTT. The full variable domain, completed using reference TRBV30 and TRBJ1-1, is SQTIHQWPATLVQPVGSPLSLECTVEGTSNPNLYWYRQAAGRGLQLLFYSVGIGQISSEVPQNLSASRPQDRQFILSSKKLLLSDSGFYLCARGRGGAKPEAFFGQGTRLTVV.

This chain joins TRBV19 and TRBJ2-3; tentatively, D is TRBD1 (6 bases). CDR1 and CDR2 from the germline V gene are LNHDA and SQIVND (reference sequence). Trimming removed 3 bases at V and 4 bases at J, with 14 bases between. This CDR3 spans 15 amino acids. DNA for the CDR3: TGTGCCAGTAGTATCAACCAGGGGATGGCAGATACGCAGTATTTT. Translation gives CASSINQGMADTQYF.

The chain recombines TRBV5-1 with TRBJ2-1; 11 nucleotides align to TRBD1. CDR1 SGHRS and CDR2 YFSETQ come from the germline V gene. The CDR3 has 16 residues. J was trimmed by 4 bases and V by 0 bases; bases with no gene match: 3. The CDR3 region has the DNA TGCGCCAGCAGCTTGGAAGGGACAGGGGGATACAATGAGCAGTTCTTC. Its protein product is CASSLEGTGGYNEQFF.

The J gene is TRBJ2-3, the V gene TRBV7-2; 10 bases are a match to TRBD1. Germline V gene data show CDR1 as SGHTA and CDR2 as FQGNSA. The CDR3 sequence is 18 residues long. Losses at the gene ends were 5 bases for V and 5 bases for J; bases not matched to a gene: 16. The CDR3 coding sequence is TGTGCCAGCAGCCCGAGGGGGGTCTCGACAGGGGGCGAAGATACGCAGTATTTT. This sequence encodes CASSPRGVSTGGEDTQYF.

With respect to this clone: Other DNA sequences within the sample encode an identical CDR3. The chain recombines TRBV24-1 with TRBJ1-3, with D uncertain. Germline V gene data show CDR1 as KGHDR and CDR2 as SFDVKD. The length of the CDR3 is 14 residues. V lost 4 bases, J lost 1 base, and 7 bases lay in between. Here the CDR3 DNA reads TGTGCCACCAGTGACCCGGGATCTGGAAACACCATATATTTT. Its protein product is CATSDPGSGNTIYF.

This clone was found once. J is TRBJ1-5 and V is TRBV24-1; 10 nucleotides line up with TRBD1. This CDR3 spans 15 amino acids. The germline V gene has CDR1 KGHDR and CDR2 SFDVKD. V shed 8 bases, J shed 7 bases, and the junction held 10 bases outside the gene matches. The CDR3: CATKKDRGRAQPQHF. DNA for the CDR3: TGTGCCACCAAAAAAGACAGGGGGCGAGCGCAGCCCCAGCATTTT.

The gene calls are TRBV6-4 and TRBJ1-1; D unresolved. The V and J ends lost 6 bases and 2 bases respectively, with 10 bases between them. Germline V gives CDR1 MRHNA, CDR2 SNTAGT. CDR3 length: 13 amino acids. The CDR3 reads CASRHAGNTEAFF. The CDR3 nucleotides read TGTGCCAGCAGGCACGCGGGCAACACTGAAGCTTTCTTT.

The chain is built from TRBV5-1 and TRBJ1-2; TRBD1 agrees at 7 bases. The CDR3 sequence is 14 residues long. Unmatched junction bases numbered 4, after V lost 3 bases and J lost 2 bases. In germline, CDR1 is SGHRS, CDR2 YFSETQ. This CDR3 reads CASSSRQGNYGYTF. DNA for the CDR3: TGCGCCAGCAGCTCCCGACAGGGCAACTATGGCTACACCTTC.

This rearrangement joins TRBV4-1 to TRBJ1-1, with D tentatively TRBD1 (6 bases). This CDR3 spans 15 amino acids. The V gene lost 0 bases and the J gene lost 5 bases, with 13 bases spanning the gap. Germline V gene lookup returns CDR1 MGHRA and CDR2 YSYEKL. The CDR3 DNA follows: TGCGCCAGCAGCCAAGAAACAGGGTTTACAACTGAAGCTTTCTTT. Amino acids: CASSQETGFTTEAFF.

The CDR3 sequence: CASSLAQGQTRMSSYEQYF. The CDR3 coding sequence is TGCGCCAGCAGCTTGGCGCAGGGACAGACGCGCATGAGCTCCTACGAGCAGTACTTC. The chain uses TRBV5-1 and TRBJ2-7, with TRBD1 identical over 7 bases. CDR3 length: 19 amino acids. V gave up 0 bases and J gave up 0 bases; unmatched junction bases: 15. Germline V gene data show CDR1 as SGHRS and CDR2 as YFSETQ.

The gene calls are TRBV19 and TRBJ1-2; 11 bases map to TRBD1. Looked up from germline, CDR1 is LNHDA and CDR2 is SQIVND (reference sequence). The CDR3 runs 16 residues. With V trimmed by 2 bases and J by 4 bases, 6 bases remained unmatched. The CDR3 sequence is CASSITSGQGAYGYTF. In DNA, the CDR3 is TGTGCCAGTAGTATAACCTCAGGACAGGGGGCCTATGGCTACACCTTC.

The J gene is TRBJ2-3, the V gene TRBV29-1; 7 nucleotides agree with TRBD1. The germline gives CDR1 SQVTM, CDR2 ANQGSEA. This CDR3 is 15 amino acids long. The V gene end was trimmed by 6 bases and the J gene end by 0 bases; junction bases not matched to a gene: 9. This chain's CDR3 is CSVRAQGSSTDTQYF. In nucleotides, the CDR3 is TGCAGCGTCCGAGCACAGGGGTCGAGCACAGATACGCAGTATTTT.

The genes are TRBV19 and TRBJ1-4, with D tentatively TRBD1 (6 bases). Germline-derived CDR1 and CDR2 are LNHDA and SQIVND (reference sequence). This CDR3 has 16 residues. V lost 4 bases and J 0 bases, leaving 12 bases between the germline ends. The CDR3 coding sequence is TGTGCCAGTAGTAGCCTACAGGGTCCAACTAATGAAAAACTGTTTTTT. It specifies CASSSLQGPTNEKLFF. The full variable domain, its missing parts supplied by reference TRBV19 and TRBJ1-4, is DGGITQSPKYLFRKEGQNVTLSCEQNLNHDAMYWYRQDPGQGLRLIYYSQIVNDFQKGDIAEGYSVSREKKESFPLTVTSAQKNPTAFYLCASSSLQGPTNEKLFFGSGTQLSVL.

For the CDR3, the DNA is TGTGCCTGGACGGGCGAGCGGGAAGACTACAATGAGCAGTTCTTC. Protein sequence: CAWTGEREDYNEQFF. The gene calls are TRBV30 and TRBJ2-1; 7 bases map to TRBD2. Germline V gene data show CDR1 as GTSNPN and CDR2 as SVGIG (reference sequence). After removal of 4 bases from V and 3 bases from J, the junction contained 9 bases not matched to a gene. The CDR3 sequence is 15 residues long.

The chain uses TRBV4-3 and TRBJ2-3; 8 bases align to TRBD2. Trimming removed 3 bases from V and 5 bases from J; junction bases left unmatched: 7. There are 15 residues in the CDR3. CDR1 and CDR2 (germline): LGHNA, YSLEER. The chain's CDR3 is CASSQGREVVDTQYF. The CDR3 DNA follows: TGCGCCAGCAGCCAGGGGCGGGAGGTAGTAGATACGCAGTATTTT.

The chain uses TRBV6-5 and TRBJ1-3, with a weak D call TRBD1 (6 bases). There are 14 residues in the CDR3. V was trimmed by 5 bases and J by 4 bases, leaving 12 bases between them. Germline values: CDR1 MNHEY, CDR2 SVGAGI. The CDR3 region has the DNA TGTGCCAGCAGTCAACAGGGTTGGGGAAACACCATATATTTT. This sequence encodes CASSQQGWGNTIYF.

The gene calls are TRBV9 and TRBJ1-2; D uncertain. Germline V lookup: CDR1 SGDLS, CDR2 YYNGEE. The CDR3 spans 12 residues. Trimming shortened V by 7 bases and J by 4 bases, and 11 bases separated the two germline ends. CDR3 protein: CASGQSGYGYTF. DNA for the CDR3: TGTGCCAGCGGTCAATCGGGCTATGGCTACACCTTC. The whole variable domain, remainder taken from reference TRBV9 and TRBJ1-2, is DSGVTQTPKHLITATGQRVTLRCSPRSGDLSVYWYQQSLDQGLQFLIQYYNGEERAKGNILERFSAQQFPDLHSELNLSSLELGDSALYFCASGQSGYGYTFGSGTRLTVV.

This chain uses TRBV28 with TRBJ2-5; the match to TRBD2 covers 12 bases. The CDR3 totals 16 residues. Germline V CDR1 and CDR2: MDHEN, SYDVKM. Losses at the gene ends were 5 bases for V and 5 bases for J; bases not matched to a gene: 9. In DNA, the CDR3 is TGTGCCAGCAGTCCTCAGACTAGCGGGAGTGTGGAGACCCAGTACTTC. This encodes CASSPQTSGSVETQYF.

The genes are TRBV27 and TRBJ2-6; D might be TRBD1 (6 bases). The CDR3 spans 16 residues. Germline assignment: CDR1 MNHEY and CDR2 SMNVEV (reference sequence). The V and J ends lost 2 bases and 1 base respectively, with 9 bases between them. CDR3: CASSLLTGSGANVLTF. The CDR3, as DNA: TGTGCCAGCAGTTTACTAACAGGGTCTGGGGCCAACGTCCTGACTTTC. Full variable domain (rest looked up from reference TRBV27 and TRBJ2-6): EAQVTQNPRYLITVTGKKLTVTCSQNMNHEYMSWYRQDPGLGLRQIYYSMNVEVTDKGDVPEGYKVSRKEKRNFPLILESPSPNQTSLYFCASSLLTGSGANVLTFGAGSRLTVL.

This chain uses TRBV18 with TRBJ2-7; 12 bases are a match to TRBD1. J gave up 3 bases and V 4 bases, and 13 bases lay outside the gene matches. Germline values: CDR1 KGHSH, CDR2 LQKENI. The CDR3 consists of 18 residues. CDR3 sequence: CASSLQGQGAIVVYEQYF. Here the CDR3 DNA reads TGTGCCAGCTCACTACAGGGACAGGGGGCGATCGTAGTCTACGAGCAGTACTTC.

The DNA of the CDR3 is TGTGCCAGCAGTAGAGGTAGACAGGGAGCTAATCAGCCCCAGCATTTT. It is translated as CASSRGRQGANQPQHF. The chain recombines TRBV6-2 or TRBV6-3 with TRBJ1-5, with 7 bases identical to TRBD1. CDR1 and CDR2 from the germline V gene are MNHEY and SVGEGT. V trimming: 5 bases; J trimming: 4 bases; junction bases outside the gene matches: 11. This CDR3 comprises 16 residues.

The chain employs TRBV27 and TRBJ2-7; 7 bases align to TRBD1. Germline values: CDR1 MNHEY, CDR2 SMNVEV (reference sequence). After removal of 0 bases from V and 2 bases from J, the junction contained 1 base not matched to a gene. The CDR3 is made up of 14 amino acids. CDR3 protein: CASSLSQGAYEQYF. The CDR3 nucleotides are TGTGCCAGCAGTTTATCGCAGGGGGCCTACGAGCAGTACTTC.

This chain links TRBV11-3 with TRBJ2-3; maybe TRBD2 (6 bases). CDR3 length equals 15 residues. Trimming left V 7 bases short and J 2 bases short, with 16 bases between. Germline V gives CDR1 SGHNT, CDR2 YENEEA. The DNA for the CDR3 is TGTGCCAGCACCCAAAGGAGCGGGTACACAGATACGCAGTATTTT. This gives the protein CASTQRSGYTDTQYF.

The chain links TRBV9 to TRBJ1-6; D is uncertain. Germline V gene lookup returns CDR1 SGDLS and CDR2 YYNGEE. V gave up 1 base and J gave up 3 bases, with 2 bases separating them. This CDR3 spans 13 amino acids. In DNA form, the CDR3 reads TGTGCCAGCAGCGTACACTATAATTCACCCCTCCACTTT. Translated: CASSVHYNSPLHF.

This clone was seen a handful of times. The J gene is TRBJ2-1, the V gene TRBV6-2 or TRBV6-3; 9 bases align to TRBD1. The germline gives CDR1 MNHEY, CDR2 SVGEGT. The V gene end was trimmed by 5 bases and the J gene end by 10 bases; junction bases not matched to a gene: 9. The CDR3 contains 14 residues. The CDR3 DNA follows: TGTGCCAGCAGTCGAACCGACAGGGGGGGCGAGCAGTTCTTC. This encodes CASSRTDRGGEQFF.

On this clone itself: The identical CDR3 is also encoded by other nucleotide sequences in the sample. V and J are TRBV6-5 and TRBJ1-1; 7 nucleotides match TRBD1. CDR1 and CDR2 (germline): MNHEY, SVGAGI. Germline trimming cut 0 bases from V and 4 bases from J; bases unmatched to any gene: 2. The CDR3 has 14 residues. The CDR3, as DNA: TGTGCCAGCAGTTACTCGAACAGGGGCACTGAAGCTTTCTTT. Protein: CASSYSNRGTEAFF.

The chain's CDR3 is CASRRTGTTMNTEAFF. The CDR3 bases are TGTGCCAGCAGACGGACAGGGACGACCATGAACACTGAAGCTTTCTTT. The chain has TRBV18 and TRBJ1-1; 8 bases agree with TRBD1. The CDR3 totals 16 residues. Losses at the gene ends were 8 bases for V and 0 bases for J; bases not matched to a gene: 11. CDR1 is KGHSH, CDR2 LQKENI, per germline.